Following are 20 T cell receptor beta chains from one sample sequenced in a study of T cell responses to AZD1222 COVID-19 vaccine. Method: immunoSEQ multiplex PCR; TCRdb's copy keeps in-frame clones and lacks some. The repertoire holds roughly 130,000 clones, with approximately 86% as singletons. The input for sequencing was peripheral blood, taken on day 0 of AZD1222 vaccination. All receptors come from an adult in good health.

The chain couples TRBV6-1 to TRBJ1-5; possible D gene TRBD1, 6 bases. With 0 bases removed from V and 4 bases from J, the gap between germline ends came to 19 bases. The length of the CDR3 is 18 residues. Germline values: CDR1 MNHNS, CDR2 SASEGT. The CDR3 sequence: CASSEARFKRQVNQPQHF. The CDR3 bases are TGTGCCAGCAGTGAAGCGCGTTTTAAGCGACAGGTAAATCAGCCCCAGCATTTT.

The CDR3 nucleotides read TGTGCCAGCAGCCCCTATGCGGGGGTCGGGGAGCAGTACTTC. It encodes CASSPYAGVGEQYF. The chain has TRBV7-9 and TRBJ2-7, with 7 positions matching TRBD2. The trim removed 5 bases at V and 7 bases at J, leaving 11 bases unmatched. This CDR3 has 14 residues. CDR1 and CDR2 (germline): SEHNR, FQNEAQ (reference sequence). The full variable domain, completed using reference TRBV7-9 and TRBJ2-7, is DTGVSQNPRHKITKRGQNVTFRCDPISEHNRLYWYRQTLGQGPEFLTYFQNEAQLEKSRLLSDRFSAERPKGSFSTLEIQRTEQGDSAMYLCASSPYAGVGEQYFGPGTRLTVT.

Remarks on this clone: The junction departs from germline at one end; a sequencing error may be responsible. This chain uses TRBV24-1 with TRBJ2-3; the match to TRBD2 covers 10 bases. This CDR3 spans 16 amino acids. CDR1 is KGHDR, CDR2 SFDVKD, per germline. In DNA, the CDR3 is TGTGCCACTAGTGTCAGGTTAGCGGGGGGTTCAGATACGCAGTATTTT. As protein: CATSVRLAGGSDTQYF.

The chain recombines TRBV7-2 with TRBJ2-7; 8 positions match TRBD1. Trimming cost V 3 bases and J 3 bases; bases outside gene matches: 7. This CDR3 spans 15 amino acids. CDR1 SGHTA and CDR2 FQGNSA come from the germline V gene. CDR3 amino acids: CASSLPGQVHYEQYF. The CDR3 nucleotides are TGTGCCAGCAGCTTGCCGGGACAGGTTCACTACGAGCAGTACTTC. Full variable domain (remainder filled in from reference TRBV7-2 and TRBJ2-7): GAGVSQSPSNKVTEKGKDVELRCDPISGHTALYWYRQSLGQGLEFLIYFQGNSAPDKSGLPSDRFSAERTGGSVSTLTIQRTQQEDSAVYLCASSLPGQVHYEQYFGPGTRLTVT.

This clone was counted a single time. The genes are TRBV18 and TRBJ1-4; D unresolved. Germline V gives CDR1 KGHSH, CDR2 LQKENI. The V end lost 6 bases, the J end lost 2 bases, and 10 bases lay between the germline ends. CDR3 length equals 14 residues. The CDR3: CASSTSFTNEKLFF. The CDR3, as DNA: TGTGCCAGCTCCACGTCATTCACTAATGAAAAACTGTTTTTT.

This chain links TRBV9 with TRBJ1-2; 11 nucleotides agree with TRBD1. The junction had 11 bases not matched to a gene; V was cut back by 4 bases and J by 3 bases. The CDR3 contains 17 residues. The V gene's germline CDR1 is SGDLS and CDR2 YYNGEE. CDR3 nucleotides: TGTGCCAGCAGCACGGGACAGGGGGTTAGGTTACACTATGGCTACACCTTC. Its protein is CASSTGQGVRLHYGYTF.

The rearrangement uses TRBV6-2 or TRBV6-3 and TRBJ1-1; D is undetermined. Trimming took 1 base from V and 10 from J, leaving 13 bases between them. Looked up from germline, CDR1 is MNHEY and CDR2 is SVGEGT. The CDR3 runs 13 residues. This CDR3 is CASSYFIPPRAFF. CDR3 coding DNA: TGTGCCAGCAGTTACTTTATTCCCCCCCGAGCTTTCTTT.

V and J are TRBV18 and TRBJ1-5; D possibly corresponds to TRBD1 (6 bases). The germline V and J ends were trimmed by 0 bases and 3 bases, with 9 bases remaining between them. Germline CDR1 and CDR2: KGHSH and LQKENI. CDR3 length: 15 amino acids. This CDR3 is CASSPPAGANQPQHF. As DNA, the CDR3 is TGTGCCAGCTCACCACCGGCGGGGGCCAATCAGCCCCAGCATTTT.

This clone was seen a single time. V usage is TRBV11-3 and J usage is TRBJ2-5; possibly TRBD1 or TRBD2 for D (5 bases each). Germline values: CDR1 SGHNT, CDR2 YENEEA. The V gene lost 5 bases and the J gene lost 2 bases, with 15 bases spanning the gap. The CDR3 has 15 residues. The CDR3 coding sequence is TGTGCCAGCAGCACCGGGACCACGGATCAAGAGACCCAGTACTTC. This translates into CASSTGTTDQETQYF.

The chain has TRBV19 and TRBJ1-2; weak D call: TRBD1 (6 bases). V was pared by 7 bases and J by 2 bases, with 23 bases between. This CDR3 is built from 17 residues. Germline V gives CDR1 LNHDA, CDR2 SQIVND (reference sequence). The CDR3: CASNTIQQGFINYGYTF. DNA for the CDR3: TGTGCCAGTAATACTATACAACAGGGTTTTATCAACTATGGCTACACCTTC.

V usage is TRBV2 and J usage is TRBJ1-2; D uncertain. The germline V and J ends were trimmed by 5 bases and 5 bases, with 12 bases remaining between them. Germline lookup yields CDR1 SNHLY and CDR2 FYNNEI. The CDR3 loop spans 13 amino acids. This chain's CDR3 is CASSSTGSYGYTF. CDR3 coding DNA: TGTGCCAGCAGTAGTACGGGATCTTATGGCTACACCTTC.

The chain joins TRBV21-1 to TRBJ1-5. TRBV21-1 is marked as a pseudogene. CDR3 length equals 12 residues. As DNA, the CDR3 is TGTGCCAGCACCCTAATGGGGCAGCCCCAGCATTTT. It specifies CASTLMGQPQHF.

This chain links TRBV12-3 or TRBV12-4 with TRBJ2-1; D not certain. Trimming took 2 bases from V and 8 from J, leaving 4 bases between them. This CDR3 spans 11 amino acids. The CDR3 spells CASSLLHEQFF. DNA for the CDR3: TGTGCCAGCAGTTTACTCCATGAGCAGTTCTTC.

The chain carries TRBV4-3 and TRBJ1-5; a weak D match, TRBD1 (6 bases). The germline V and J ends were trimmed by 1 base and 5 bases, with 15 bases remaining between them. CDR1 and CDR2 from the germline V gene are LGHNA and YSLEER. This CDR3 region has 16 residues. CDR3: CASSQGAGVADQPQHF. CDR3 sequence (DNA): TGCGCCAGCAGCCAAGGGGCAGGGGTTGCGGATCAGCCCCAGCATTTT.

The rearrangement links TRBV10-1 to TRBJ1-1; no definite D call. The V gene lost 2 bases and the J gene lost 6 bases, with 10 bases spanning the gap. This CDR3 comprises 13 residues. Germline CDR1 reads WNHNN; CDR2 reads SYGVQD (reference sequence). The DNA for the CDR3 is TGCGCCAGCAGTGAGAACGGGATGGCTGAAGCTTTCTTT. It encodes CASSENGMAEAFF.

This chain connects TRBV6-5 to TRBJ2-7, with 7 bases aligning to TRBD1. The junction had 10 bases not matched to a gene; V was cut back by 1 base and J by 7 bases. Germline CDR1 is MNHEY and CDR2 is SVGAGI. This CDR3 spans 15 amino acids. In nucleotides, the CDR3 is TGTGCCAGCAGTTACTTAAGGGGGCTCGGGATAGAGCAGTACTTC. Its translation: CASSYLRGLGIEQYF.

The rearrangement joins TRBV7-9 to TRBJ1-2; D call uncertain. Looked up from germline, CDR1 is SEHNR and CDR2 is FQNEAQ (reference sequence). CDR3 size: 13 residues. V dropped 2 bases and J dropped 4 bases, with 8 bases sitting between them. The CDR3 spells CASSLPEIYGYTF. The CDR3 DNA sequence: TGTGCCAGCAGCTTACCTGAAATCTATGGCTACACCTTC.

About this clone itself: This specimen includes other DNA sequences encoding the same CDR3. This chain connects TRBV27 to TRBJ1-2, with D tentatively TRBD1 (5 bases). The CDR3 sequence is 13 residues long. Trimming left V 6 bases short and J 7 bases short, with 15 bases between. Germline V CDR1 and CDR2: MNHEY, SMNVEV (reference sequence). CDR3 sequence reads: CASSRGQGGGYTF. The CDR3 bases are TGTGCCAGCAGCCGCGGCCAGGGAGGTGGCTACACCTTC.

V and J are TRBV3-1 (or the pseudogene TRBV3-2) and TRBJ1-1; maybe TRBD1 (5 bases). The CDR3 spans 13 residues. Trimming stripped 5 bases from V and 5 bases from J, with 12 bases between. Germline loops: CDR1 LGHDT, CDR2 YNNKEL (reference sequence). CDR3 loop: CASSTMGGTEAFF. For the CDR3, the DNA is TGTGCCAGCAGCACAATGGGGGGGACTGAAGCTTTCTTT.

The chain links TRBV28 to TRBJ1-1; TRBD1 aligns across 8 bases. V lost 8 bases to trimming and J lost 1 base; unmatched junction nucleotides: 3. Germline assignment: CDR1 MDHEN and CDR2 SYDVKM. This CDR3 has 13 amino acids. CDR3 protein: CASLQGGNTEAFF. CDR3 sequence (DNA): TGTGCCAGCCTACAGGGGGGGAACACTGAAGCTTTCTTT.